This T cell receptor (beta chain) was obtained from a study of neurological immune-mediated disorders. Study observations and caveats: No sharing of CDR3 amino acid sequences was observed among expanded clones across subjects, suggesting private repertoires in all groups. The most TCR clonal expansion was seen in HTLV-1-associated myelopathy, and the least was seen in multiple sclerosis, which fell below healthy controls.

This clonotype was recorded many times. Its antigen is not identified. One entry per CDR3 protein, called by TCRdb with MiXCR from the 5' RACE reads. The data contain tens of thousands of distinct CDR3 sequences, roughly 16% of them singletons. The time point here: technical triplicate 3. Sorted libraries drew on 850,000 to 1,000,000 CD4+ or CD8+ T cells. The receptor was derived from a female donor with HTLV-1-associated myelopathy (HAM/TSP). The specimen sequenced was CD4+ T cells from blood.

CDR3 protein: CASRPQETQYF. CDR3 DNA: TGTGCCAGCAGGCCCCAAGAGACCCAGTACTTC. The J gene is TRBJ2-5, the V gene TRBV12-3 or TRBV12-4; D is unclear. The germline V and J ends were trimmed by 6 bases and 1 base, with 3 bases remaining between them. The CDR3 loop spans 11 amino acids.